What follows describes a single T cell receptor beta chain. PCR amplification relied on 60 Vbeta primers (plus 13 Jbeta primers). Using immunoSEQ multiplex PCR, the repertoire was profiled, and TCRdb retains in-frame clones only, with some absent. The sample holds about 110,000 clones, under 80% seen once. This sample is part of a study of cytomegalovirus exposure and HLA in healthy donors. The length of the CDR3 is 12 residues. Looked up from germline, CDR1 is MNHEY and CDR2 is SVGAGI. The V end was cut by 7 bases, the J end by 5 bases, with 9 bases between. The TCR sequence derives from a man aged 60 to 69 in good health and CMV-seronegative. Sample: PBMCs. The V gene is TRBV6-5, the J gene TRBJ2-4; possibly TRBD1 for D (6 bases). In DNA, the CDR3 is TGTGCCAGCAAAGGGGGTCAAAACATTCAGTACTTC. Encoded protein: CASKGGQNIQYF.